The sample holds many counts of the clone carrying this T cell receptor (beta chain). Its antigen is unknown. This sample is part of a study of identical twins. The study's findings and limits: It was possible that invariant MAIT and iNKT cells partly confounded the zero-insertion analyses. Alpha sequences that were out-of-frame and twin-shared showed an excess of low generation probability.

A universal primer site was added by template switching, and unique molecular identifiers were carried by the cDNA. TCRdb called the 5' RACE reads again in MiXCR, with one record for every CDR3 protein. The sample contains 250,000 or so distinct CDR3 sequences, roughly an eighth of which appear only once. These same data were also listed under a study on yellow fever vaccine responses in identical twins. That report adds: Twins reportedly showed a vaccine T cell response that seemed partly convergent and partly personalized.

Sequencing input: memory (CD45RO+) T cells sorted from blood. This clonotype was obtained from a woman aged 18-35 years in good health.

CDR3 sequence reads: CSASQDLDQPQHF. Here the CDR3 DNA reads TGCAGTGCTAGTCAGGATCTGGATCAGCCCCAGCATTTT. This chain uses TRBV20-1 with TRBJ1-5; unclear D gene. Germline V lookup: CDR1 DFQATT, CDR2 SNEGSKA (reference sequence). V gave up 3 bases and J gave up 5 bases, with 11 bases separating them. This CDR3 comprises 13 residues.